This TCR beta chain was sequenced for a study of T cell changes during pregnancy in multiple sclerosis. This CDR3 has 12 amino acids. Germline CDR1 reads MNHEY; CDR2 reads SMNVEV (reference sequence). Deletions cut 5 bases from V and 5 bases from J, with 6 bases between. TCRdb's copy holds only in-frame clones and misses some; the assay was immunoSEQ multiplex PCR. The table lists fewer than 45,000 clones, roughly 90% of them singletons. Sequencing used peripheral blood, obtained in the third trimester of pregnancy. The chain couples TRBV27 to TRBJ1-4; D ambiguous. The clonotype originates from a female donor in good health, enrolled as a control in a pregnancy study. The CDR3 loop reads CASSPQNEKLFF. The CDR3 bases are TGTGCCAGCAGTCCTCAGAATGAAAAACTGTTTTTT. The full variable domain, in which reference TRBV27 and TRBJ1-4 provide the parts outside the CDR3, is EAQVTQNPRYLITVTGKKLTVTCSQNMNHEYMSWYRQDPGLGLRQIYYSMNVEVTDKGDVPEGYKVSRKEKRNFPLILESPSPNQTSLYFCASSPQNEKLFFGSGTQLSVL.